Sequencing of this TCR beta chain was carried out in a study of cytomegalovirus exposure and HLA in healthy donors. Every donor was a healthy person donating bone marrow. Germline V gene lookup returns CDR1 LNHDA and CDR2 SQIVND (reference sequence). CDR3 size: 15 residues. Trimming took 7 bases from V and 5 from J; bases not matched to a gene: 7. Amplification used 60 Vbeta primers and 13 Jbeta primers. Produced via immunoSEQ multiplex PCR; TCRdb's table is partial and in-frame only. Counted here are just over 200,000 clones, around four fifths occurring once; the ten biggest clones make up less than 3%.

The chain joins TRBV19 to TRBJ2-3; 12 bases map to TRBD2. The receptor was derived from a woman aged 40 to 50 in good health and CMV-seronegative. The sequenced sample consisted of PBMCs. DNA of the CDR3: TGTGCCAGTACCTCGACTAGCGGGAGTTTAGATACGCAGTATTTT. Protein sequence: CASTSTSGSLDTQYF.